One TCR beta chain is described in this entry. The data stem from a study of T cells after yellow fever vaccination. Turning to the study itself: Fractions of limited cellularity were prepared by means of SMART-Seq v4 Ultra Low Input.

TCRdb re-called the 5' RACE reads through MiXCR, storing one row per CDR3 protein. The sample comprises hundreds of thousands of distinct CDR3 sequences, around a sixth of which are singletons, and 15% to 20% rests with the top ten. CDR3 length: 17 amino acids. The V gene's germline CDR1 is MNHEY and CDR2 SVGEGT. Trimming took 0 bases from V and 4 from J; bases not matched to a gene: 9. The source is a man aged 18 to 29 who received the YFV17D yellow fever vaccine. Sequences were derived from PBMCs, sampled before the yellow fever booster vaccination. The V gene is TRBV6-2 or TRBV6-3, the J gene TRBJ2-3; 8 positions match TRBD2. CDR3 sequence reads: CASSYSTERGSSDTQYF. CDR3 nucleotide sequence: TGTGCCAGCAGTTACTCCACCGAGCGGGGGAGTTCAGATACGCAGTATTTT.